Below, 10 T cell receptor beta chains from the same sample are listed, as sequenced in a study of blood T cell repertoires in COVID-19. The protocol was immunoSEQ multiplex PCR, while the TCRdb copy is restricted to in-frame clones and leaves out a portion. The sample includes 150,000 to 200,000 clones, about four fifths of them seen just once. The sample consisted of PBMCs or T cells enriched from blood (not recorded which). All receptors derive from a man aged 45-65 years who had recovered from COVID-19.

The chain is built from TRBV7-9 and TRBJ2-6; D perhaps matches TRBD2 (5 bases). This CDR3 contains 17 residues. From germline, CDR1 is SEHNR and CDR2 FQNEAQ (reference sequence). The V gene lost 5 bases and the J gene lost 2 bases, with 16 bases spanning the gap. In nucleotides, the CDR3 is TGTGCCAGCAGCCCACCCCCTCGGGGAACTGGGGCCAACGTCCTGACTTTC. Its protein is CASSPPPRGTGANVLTF.

This clone was picked up one time. The chain links TRBV11-2 to TRBJ2-7; 10 bases align to TRBD1. V was clipped by 1 base and J by 7 bases; unmatched bases: 10. This CDR3 is 16 amino acids long. Germline V gene lookup returns CDR1 SGHAT and CDR2 FQNNGV. The CDR3 sequence: CASSLGRTGGADEQYF. The CDR3 DNA reads as TGTGCCAGCAGCTTAGGACGGACAGGGGGGGCTGATGAGCAGTACTTC.

The rearrangement uses TRBV27 and TRBJ1-5; weak D call: TRBD1 (6 bases). The CDR3 has 15 residues. Germline values: CDR1 MNHEY, CDR2 SMNVEV (reference sequence). V gave up 10 bases and J gave up 2 bases, with 18 bases separating them. CDR3 bases: TGTGCCACCGGTTCGCTTCGGACAGGCAATCAGCCCCAGCATTTT. This encodes CATGSLRTGNQPQHF.

The rearrangement joins TRBV5-4 to TRBJ2-1, with TRBD1 as a possible D gene (8 bases). The CDR3 is made up of 16 amino acids. The V gene lost 4 bases and the J gene lost 5 bases, with 19 bases spanning the gap. Germline lookup yields CDR1 SGHNT and CDR2 YYREEE (reference sequence). CDR3 residues: CASSGYSGTGNNEQFF. CDR3 DNA: TGTGCCAGCAGCGGATACAGCGGGACAGGAAACAATGAGCAGTTCTTC.

The chain uses TRBV6-5 and TRBJ1-3; TRBD1 aligns across 7 bases. The CDR3 covers 14 residues. J lost 6 bases, V lost 2 bases, and 4 bases had no gene match. Germline assignment: CDR1 MNHEY and CDR2 SVGAGI. The CDR3 sequence: CASSYNRGQNTIYF. The CDR3 bases are TGTGCCAGCAGTTACAACAGGGGACAAAACACCATATATTTT.

The chain employs TRBV10-2 and TRBJ1-2; D might be TRBD1 (5 bases). This CDR3 is built from 13 residues. V shed 2 bases and J shed 8 bases, with 12 bases lying between them. Germline lookup yields CDR1 WSHSY and CDR2 SAAADI. In DNA form, the CDR3 reads TGCGCCAGCAGTGAGCCTGGTCAGGGCGGCTACACCTTC. This encodes CASSEPGQGGYTF.

The chain carries TRBV5-1 and TRBJ1-2, with TRBD1 matching over 7 bases. The CDR3 is 14 residues long. The germline V gene encodes CDR1 SGHRS and CDR2 YFSETQ. The ends lost 0 bases at V and 7 bases at J; junction bases unmatched: 6. The CDR3 DNA reads as TGCGCCAGCAGCTTGGTAACAGGGGAGGCTGGCTACACCTTC. Amino acid sequence: CASSLVTGEAGYTF.

The chain employs TRBV18 and TRBJ1-2, with D maybe TRBD1 (6 bases). Germline V gene data show CDR1 as KGHSH and CDR2 as LQKENI. The CDR3 has 13 residues. V was shortened by 6 bases and J by 4 bases, with 12 bases between the two germline ends. CDR3 bases: TGTGCCAGCTCGTCCGGACAGAGCTATGGCTACACCTTC. Translating gives CASSSGQSYGYTF.

The chain carries TRBV7-8 and TRBJ2-7; D might be TRBD1 (5 bases). The CDR3 has 13 amino acids. Germline V gives CDR1 SGHVS, CDR2 FQNEAQ. Trimming pared 6 bases from V and 5 bases from J, leaving 14 bases between. The CDR3 spells CASSPPREDEQYF. The CDR3 coding sequence is TGTGCCAGCAGTCCACCCAGGGAAGACGAGCAGTACTTC.

The chain couples TRBV12-3 or TRBV12-4 to TRBJ1-2; D uncertain. Trimming cost V 8 bases and J 3 bases, with 7 bases left between them. The CDR3 is made up of 11 amino acids. DNA for the CDR3: TGTGCCAGCTACAGCTACTATGGCTACACCTTC. This codes for CASYSYYGYTF.